Below, 15 T cell receptor beta chains from the same sample are listed, as sequenced in a study of blood T cell repertoires in COVID-19. Only in-frame clones appear in the TCRdb table, and some are missing; sequencing was by immunoSEQ multiplex PCR. This table has 200,000 to 250,000 clones, 70% to 90% appearing once. The source material was PBMCs or T cells enriched from blood (not recorded which). The receptors shown here come from a man younger than 45 who had recovered from COVID-19.

The chain employs TRBV7-2 and TRBJ1-4; 9 nucleotides agree with TRBD1. CDR1 and CDR2 from the germline V gene are SGHTA and FQGNSA. Trimming removed 1 base from V and 1 base from J; junction bases left unmatched: 1. The CDR3 consists of 16 residues. The CDR3 is CASSLGQGVTNEKLFF. The CDR3 DNA follows: TGTGCCAGCAGCTTAGGACAGGGGGTAACTAATGAAAAACTGTTTTTT.

The gene calls are TRBV5-4 and TRBJ1-2, with D uncertain. The CDR3 is made up of 15 amino acids. Trimming pared 2 bases from V and 8 bases from J, leaving 19 bases between. Germline-derived CDR1 and CDR2 are SGHNT and YYREEE (reference sequence). The CDR3 reads CASSLWNSRGQGYTF. Written as DNA, the CDR3 is TGTGCCAGCAGCTTATGGAACAGCCGGGGTCAGGGCTACACCTTC.

This chain connects TRBV5-6 to TRBJ2-7; D is unclear. V lost 2 bases and J 1 base, leaving 13 bases between the germline ends. CDR3 length equals 15 residues. Germline lookup yields CDR1 SGHDT and CDR2 YYEEEE. CDR3 sequence reads: CASSLRRLISYEQYF. The CDR3 DNA is TGTGCCAGCAGCTTACGGCGACTTATTTCCTACGAGCAGTACTTC.

This clone was picked up a small number of times. The chain joins TRBV19 to TRBJ2-1; 8 nucleotides match TRBD2. Trimming cost V 1 base and J 1 base; bases outside gene matches: 0. Germline CDR1 reads LNHDA; CDR2 reads SQIVND (reference sequence). This CDR3 contains 15 residues. This CDR3 reads CASSIAGGSYNEQFF. CDR3 sequence (DNA): TGTGCCAGTAGTATAGCGGGGGGGTCCTACAATGAGCAGTTCTTC. Supplemented by reference TRBV19 and TRBJ2-1, the full variable domain reads DGGITQSPKYLFRKEGQNVTLSCEQNLNHDAMYWYRQDPGQGLRLIYYSQIVNDFQKGDIAEGYSVSREKKESFPLTVTSAQKNPTAFYLCASSIAGGSYNEQFFGPGTRLTVL.

The chain is built from TRBV19 and TRBJ2-7; 10 nucleotides match TRBD2. This CDR3 is 16 amino acids long. With V trimmed by 3 bases and J by 4 bases, 9 bases remained unmatched. Germline assignment: CDR1 LNHDA and CDR2 SQIVND (reference sequence). The CDR3 is CASSMSSSGRRYEQYF. In DNA, the CDR3 is TGTGCCAGTAGTATGTCCTCTAGCGGGAGACGGTACGAGCAGTACTTC.

In nucleotides, the CDR3 is TGCGCCAGCAGCCAAGAGGGTCGGCAGGGCATCGGCTATGGCTACACCTTC. Protein sequence: CASSQEGRQGIGYGYTF. The rearrangement links TRBV4-1 to TRBJ1-2; perhaps TRBD1 as D (5 bases). The ends were cut back, 0 bases at V and 4 bases at J, with 18 bases in the middle. Germline V gives CDR1 MGHRA, CDR2 YSYEKL. The CDR3 is 17 amino acids.

The chain combines TRBV3-1 (or the pseudogene TRBV3-2) with TRBJ1-1; D is ambiguous. The CDR3 has 14 amino acids. In germline, CDR1 is LGHDT, CDR2 YNNKEL (reference sequence). The V and J ends lost 1 base and 0 bases respectively, with 6 bases between them. CDR3 sequence reads: CASSQAVMNTEAFF. For the CDR3, the DNA is TGTGCCAGCAGCCAAGCGGTCATGAACACTGAAGCTTTCTTT.

The chain links TRBV7-6 to TRBJ2-7; D may be TRBD1 (6 bases). Germline lookup yields CDR1 SGHVS and CDR2 FNYEAQ. Trimming cost V 5 bases and J 0 bases, with 14 bases left between them. The CDR3 covers 15 residues. CDR3 residues: CASSPTGRLSYEQYF. The CDR3 DNA sequence: TGTGCCAGCAGCCCAACAGGGCGCCTCTCCTACGAGCAGTACTTC.

This clone has more than one count but fewer than ten. The chain couples TRBV2 to TRBJ1-2; D not resolved. With 3 bases removed from V and 2 bases from J, the gap between germline ends came to 7 bases. This CDR3 has 13 residues. Per the germline V gene, CDR1 is SNHLY and CDR2 is FYNNEI. Here the CDR3 DNA reads TGTGCCAGCAGTGATCTCAGGAACTATGGCTACACCTTC. Translation: CASSDLRNYGYTF.

The genes are TRBV19 and TRBJ1-5, with 8 bases that match TRBD1. The V gene end was trimmed by 2 bases and the J gene end by 10 bases; junction bases not matched to a gene: 10. Germline-derived CDR1 and CDR2 are LNHDA and SQIVND (reference sequence). The CDR3 length is 15 residues. The CDR3 reads CASSISGGDFQPQHF. DNA for the CDR3: TGTGCCAGTAGTATATCAGGGGGCGACTTCCAACCCCAGCATTTT. Filled out from reference TRBV19 and TRBJ1-5, the complete variable domain reads DGGITQSPKYLFRKEGQNVTLSCEQNLNHDAMYWYRQDPGQGLRLIYYSQIVNDFQKGDIAEGYSVSREKKESFPLTVTSAQKNPTAFYLCASSISGGDFQPQHFGDGTRLSIL.

V is TRBV3-1 (or the pseudogene TRBV3-2) and J is TRBJ1-1, with D maybe TRBD1 (5 bases). CDR1 is LGHDT, CDR2 YNNKEL, per germline (reference sequence). Trimming took 4 bases from V and 4 from J, leaving 19 bases between them. The CDR3 contains 16 residues. CDR3 sequence (DNA): TGTGCCAGCAGCCCCTGGACAACTGGGGTGGGCACTGAAGCTTTCTTT. This encodes CASSPWTTGVGTEAFF.

This chain connects TRBV28 to TRBJ1-6; D might be TRBD1 (6 bases). The CDR3 has 14 residues. Trimming cost V 4 bases and J 9 bases, with 13 bases left between them. Germline V CDR1 and CDR2: MDHEN, SYDVKM. CDR3 residues: CASSWHRAPSPLHF. The CDR3 region has the DNA TGTGCCAGCAGTTGGCACAGGGCACCTTCACCCCTCCACTTT.

The rearrangement joins TRBV19 to TRBJ2-7; TRBD2 matches 9 bases. Germline trimming cut 5 bases from V and 2 bases from J; bases unmatched to any gene: 4. Germline V lookup: CDR1 LNHDA, CDR2 SQIVND (reference sequence). The CDR3 contains 14 residues. The CDR3 spells CASSAAGGPYEQYF. CDR3 coding DNA: TGTGCCAGTAGTGCAGCGGGGGGACCCTACGAGCAGTACTTC.

The chain has TRBV30 and TRBJ1-4, with 8 bases fitting TRBD1. This CDR3 comprises 15 residues. Trimming at V came to 3 bases and at J to 11 bases, leaving 14 bases not matched to a gene. Germline lookup yields CDR1 GTSNPN and CDR2 SVGIG (reference sequence). The CDR3 DNA is TGTGCCTGGAGCGAGAGGGTGGGACAGGCCGCCAAACTGTTTTTT. Its translation is CAWSERVGQAAKLFF.

This clone was picked up a small number of times. The chain uses TRBV24-1 and TRBJ1-5; possibly TRBD1 for D (5 bases). The CDR3 is 14 residues long. Trimming stripped 3 bases from V and 4 bases from J, with 9 bases between. CDR1 is KGHDR, CDR2 SFDVKD, per germline. CDR3 region: CATSDNGGNQPQHF. CDR3 nucleotides: TGTGCCACCAGTGATAACGGGGGAAATCAGCCCCAGCATTTT.